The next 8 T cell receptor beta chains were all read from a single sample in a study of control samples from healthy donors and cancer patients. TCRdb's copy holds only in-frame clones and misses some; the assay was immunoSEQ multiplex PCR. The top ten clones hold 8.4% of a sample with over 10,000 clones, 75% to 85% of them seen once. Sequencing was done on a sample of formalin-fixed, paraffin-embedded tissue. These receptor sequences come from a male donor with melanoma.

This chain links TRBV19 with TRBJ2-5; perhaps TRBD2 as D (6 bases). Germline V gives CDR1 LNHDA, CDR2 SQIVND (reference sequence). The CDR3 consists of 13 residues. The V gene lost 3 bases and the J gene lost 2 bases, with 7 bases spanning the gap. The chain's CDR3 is CASSISGQETQYF. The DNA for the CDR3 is TGTGCCAGTAGTATCAGCGGGCAAGAGACCCAGTACTTC.

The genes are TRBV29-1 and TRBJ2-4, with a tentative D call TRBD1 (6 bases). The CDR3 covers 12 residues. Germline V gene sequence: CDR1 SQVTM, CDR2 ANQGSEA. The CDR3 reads CTRSTGSDIQYF. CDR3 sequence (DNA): TGCACCCGATCTACAGGGTCGGACATTCAGTACTTC. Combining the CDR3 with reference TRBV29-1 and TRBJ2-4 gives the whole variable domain SAVISQKPSRDICQRGTSLTIQCQVDSQVTMMFWYRQQPGQSLTLIATANQGSEATYESGFVIDKFPISRPNLTFSTLTVSNMSPEDSSIYLCTRSTGSDIQYFGAGTRLSVL.

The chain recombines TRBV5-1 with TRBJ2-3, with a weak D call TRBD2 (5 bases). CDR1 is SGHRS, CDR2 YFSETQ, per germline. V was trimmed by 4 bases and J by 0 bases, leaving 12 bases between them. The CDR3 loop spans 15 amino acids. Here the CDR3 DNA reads TGCGCCAGCAGCCTGGACTCTACTAGCACAGATACGCAGTATTTT. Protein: CASSLDSTSTDTQYF.

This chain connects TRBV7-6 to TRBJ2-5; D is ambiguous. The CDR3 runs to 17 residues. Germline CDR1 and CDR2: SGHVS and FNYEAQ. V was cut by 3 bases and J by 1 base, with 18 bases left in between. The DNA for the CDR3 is TGTGCCAGCAGCTTGCTCCCACCCCAAGGTGGCCAAGAGACCCAGTACTTC. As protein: CASSLLPPQGGQETQYF.

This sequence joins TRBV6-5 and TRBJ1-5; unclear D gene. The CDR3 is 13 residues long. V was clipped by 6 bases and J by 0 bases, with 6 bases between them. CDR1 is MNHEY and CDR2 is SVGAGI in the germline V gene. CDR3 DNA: TGTGCCAGCAGGGAGGATAGCAATCAGCCCCAGCATTTT. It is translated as CASREDSNQPQHF.

The CDR3 reads CASSLAFQETQYF. The CDR3, as DNA: TGCGCCAGCAGCTTGGCATTCCAAGAGACCCAGTACTTC. The chain has TRBV5-1 and TRBJ2-5; no reliable D call. V was cut by 0 bases and J by 1 base, with 4 bases left in between. Germline V lookup: CDR1 SGHRS, CDR2 YFSETQ. This CDR3 comprises 13 residues.

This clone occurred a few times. CDR3 DNA: TGCGCCAGCAGCTTGGCCACTCTTGGCACCGGGGAGCTGTTTTTT. Protein: CASSLATLGTGELFF. The gene calls are TRBV5-1 and TRBJ2-2, with D hard to call. Germline V lookup: CDR1 SGHRS, CDR2 YFSETQ. The CDR3 has 15 amino acids. V gave up 0 bases and J gave up 4 bases, with 10 bases separating them.

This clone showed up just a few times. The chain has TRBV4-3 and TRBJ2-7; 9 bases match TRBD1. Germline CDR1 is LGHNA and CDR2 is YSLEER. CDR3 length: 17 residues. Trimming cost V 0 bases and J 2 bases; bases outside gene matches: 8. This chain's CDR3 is CASSQDPTGQGPYEQYF. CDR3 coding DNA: TGCGCCAGCAGCCAAGATCCGACGGGACAGGGCCCCTACGAGCAGTACTTC.